This T cell receptor (beta chain) stems from a study of blood T cells in healthy people across ages. Study conclusions and caveats: Changes seen in expanded clonotypes were possibly confounded by donor CMV status left unknown. Versus aged donors, long-lived donors had higher diversity and more naive CD4+ cells. Diversity estimated from one million T cells was considered an underestimate.

The CDR3 has 16 residues. Germline CDR1 reads SSHAT; CDR2 reads FNYEAQ (reference sequence). On this clonotype: Its antigen is still unknown. A read error is possible here, since a much larger clone lies one base away.

Primers used in a second PCR of about 7 to 11 cycles were a sample-barcoded 5' primer and a J-beta primer mix. Each cDNA molecule was tagged by a template-switch adaptor that had 12 random nucleotides. In TCRdb, the 5' RACE reads were re-called with MiXCR into one record per CDR3 protein. Of hundreds of thousands of distinct CDR3 sequences in the sample, roughly 50% were seen once. V usage is TRBV7-7 and J usage is TRBJ2-7; D is possibly TRBD2 (5 bases). The J call may be mistaken, given a closer DNA end match to TRBJ2-5. Sequenced sample: blood. This TCR derives from a man aged 55 to 70 in good health. The CDR3 DNA reads TGTGCCAGCAGCTTAGCGGGAGCGGTTCGCCAAGAGACCCAGTACTTC. Its translation: CASSLAGAVRQETQYF.